This T cell receptor beta chain was recovered during a study of regulatory T cells in long-lasting Graves disease. The time point denotes: newly diagnosed GD, antithyroid drugs for less than 3 months. TCR sequences were obtained from RNA taken from PBMCs. The authors built TCR beta libraries using iRepertoire HTBI primers and Arm-PCR of CDR3 regions. In TCRdb, the multiplex PCR reads were re-called with MiXCR into one record per CDR3 protein. The sample records roughly 420,000 distinct CDR3 sequences, 14% being singletons. This clonotype was counted ten times or more. This sample also appeared in a second study, on T cells in Graves' hyperthyroidism and ophthalmopathy. As that report states: Uncontrolled infection, other autoimmune disease, pregnancy or lactation barred patients from enrollment. During a first-round RT-PCR of the TCR CDR3, the HTBI primer set was used.

The source was peripheral blood mononuclear cells (PBMCs), collected at new diagnosis, from a patient treated with antithyroid drugs. This receptor was taken from a woman aged 45 to 65 with Graves disease.

Here the CDR3 DNA reads TGTGCCAGCATTCCCCAGGGAAGATTGAACACTGAAGCTTTCTTT. It is translated as CASIPQGRLNTEAFF. The chain combines TRBV28 with TRBJ1-1, with D possibly being TRBD1 (5 bases). V was trimmed by 7 bases and J by 0 bases, leaving 15 bases between them. Germline CDR1 reads MDHEN; CDR2 reads SYDVKM. The CDR3 runs 15 residues.